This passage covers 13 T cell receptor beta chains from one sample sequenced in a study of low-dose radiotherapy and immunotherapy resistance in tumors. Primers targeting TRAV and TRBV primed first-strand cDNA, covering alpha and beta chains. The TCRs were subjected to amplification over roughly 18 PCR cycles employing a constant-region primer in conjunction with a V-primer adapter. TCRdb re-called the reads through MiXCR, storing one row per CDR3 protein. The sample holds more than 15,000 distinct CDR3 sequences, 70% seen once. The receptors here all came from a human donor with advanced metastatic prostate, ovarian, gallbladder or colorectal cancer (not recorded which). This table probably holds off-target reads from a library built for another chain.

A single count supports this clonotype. Here the CDR3 reads CASSYSQGSTGELFF. CDR3 DNA sequence: TGTGCCAGCAGTTACTCACAGGGTAGCACCGGGGAGCTGTTTTTT. The chain carries TRBV6-2 or TRBV6-3 and TRBJ2-2; tentative D call: TRBD1 (6 bases). Trimming took 0 bases from V and 4 from J, leaving 9 bases between them. Germline V gives CDR1 MNHEY, CDR2 SVGEGT. This CDR3 spans 15 amino acids.

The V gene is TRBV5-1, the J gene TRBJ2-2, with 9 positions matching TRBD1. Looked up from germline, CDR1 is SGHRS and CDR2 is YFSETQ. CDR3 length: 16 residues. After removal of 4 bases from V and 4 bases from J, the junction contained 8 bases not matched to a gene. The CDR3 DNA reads TGCGCCAGCAGCAATACGGGACAGGGAGGCACCGGGGAGCTGTTTTTT. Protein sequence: CASSNTGQGGTGELFF.

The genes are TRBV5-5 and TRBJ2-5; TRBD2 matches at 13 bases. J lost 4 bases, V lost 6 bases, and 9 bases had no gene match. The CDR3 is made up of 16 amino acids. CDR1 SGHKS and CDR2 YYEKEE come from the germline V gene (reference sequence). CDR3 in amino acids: CASTRTSGGGGETQYF. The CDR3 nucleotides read TGTGCCAGCACCCGGACTAGCGGGGGAGGTGGAGAGACCCAGTACTTC.

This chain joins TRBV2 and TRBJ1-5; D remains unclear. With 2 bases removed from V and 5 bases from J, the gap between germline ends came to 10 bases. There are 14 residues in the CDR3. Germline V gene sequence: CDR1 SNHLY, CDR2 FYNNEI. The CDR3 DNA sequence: TGTGCCAGCAGTGAATCCGTGAGTGATCAGCCCCAGCATTTT. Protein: CASSESVSDQPQHF.

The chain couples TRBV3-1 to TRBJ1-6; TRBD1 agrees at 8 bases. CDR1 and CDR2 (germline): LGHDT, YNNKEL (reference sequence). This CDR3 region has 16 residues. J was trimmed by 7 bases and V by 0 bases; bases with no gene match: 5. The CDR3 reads CASSQEAGGSNSPLHF. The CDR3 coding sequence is TGTGCCAGCAGCCAAGAAGCAGGGGGCTCCAATTCACCCCTCCACTTT. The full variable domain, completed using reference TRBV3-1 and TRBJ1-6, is DTAVSQTPKYLVTQMGNDKSIKCEQNLGHDTMYWYKQDSKKFLKIMFSYNNKELIINETVPNRFSPKSPDKAHLNLHINSLELGDSAVYFCASSQEAGGSNSPLHFGNGTRLTVT.

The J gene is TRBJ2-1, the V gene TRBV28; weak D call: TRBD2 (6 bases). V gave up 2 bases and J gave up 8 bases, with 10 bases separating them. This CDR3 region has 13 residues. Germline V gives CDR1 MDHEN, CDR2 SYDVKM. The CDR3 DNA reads TGTGCCAGCAGTTTAGTAACTAGCCATGAGCAGTTCTTC. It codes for CASSLVTSHEQFF.

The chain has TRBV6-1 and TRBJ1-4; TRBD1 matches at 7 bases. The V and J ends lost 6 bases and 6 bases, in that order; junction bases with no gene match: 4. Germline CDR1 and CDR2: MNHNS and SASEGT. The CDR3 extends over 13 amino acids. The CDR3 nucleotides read TGTGCCAGCAGCCCAGACAGGGATGAAAAACTGTTTTTT. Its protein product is CASSPDRDEKLFF.

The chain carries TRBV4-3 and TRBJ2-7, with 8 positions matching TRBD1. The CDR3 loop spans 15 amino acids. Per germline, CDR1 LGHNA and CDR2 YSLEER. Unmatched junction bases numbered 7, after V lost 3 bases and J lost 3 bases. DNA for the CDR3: TGCGCCAGCAGCCAGATCCAGGGGGCTGACTACGAGCAGTACTTC. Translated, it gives CASSQIQGADYEQYF.

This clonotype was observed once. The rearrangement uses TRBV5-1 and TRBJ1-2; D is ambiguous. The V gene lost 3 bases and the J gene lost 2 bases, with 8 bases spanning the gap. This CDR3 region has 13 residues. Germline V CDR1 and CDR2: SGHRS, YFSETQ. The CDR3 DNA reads TGCGCCAGCAGCTCGGACTCAAACTATGGCTACACCTTC. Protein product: CASSSDSNYGYTF.

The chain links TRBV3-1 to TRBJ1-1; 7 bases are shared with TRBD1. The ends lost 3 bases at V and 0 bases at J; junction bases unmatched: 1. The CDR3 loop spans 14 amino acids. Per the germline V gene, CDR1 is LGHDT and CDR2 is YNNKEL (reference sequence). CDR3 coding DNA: TGTGCCAGCAGCCAGGGACAGATGAACACTGAAGCTTTCTTT. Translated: CASSQGQMNTEAFF.

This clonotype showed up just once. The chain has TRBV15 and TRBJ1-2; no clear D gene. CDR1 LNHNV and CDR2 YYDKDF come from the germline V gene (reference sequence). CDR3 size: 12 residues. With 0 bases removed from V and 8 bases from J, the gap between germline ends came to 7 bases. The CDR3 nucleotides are TGTGCCACCAGCAGAGATCTCGGGGGCTACACCTTC. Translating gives CATSRDLGGYTF. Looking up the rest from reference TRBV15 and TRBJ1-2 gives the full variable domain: DAMVIQNPRYQVTQFGKPVTLSCSQTLNHNVMYWYQQKSSQAPKLLFHYYDKDFNNEADTPDNFQSRRPNTSFCFLDIRSPGLGDTAMYLCATSRDLGGYTFGSGTRLTVV.

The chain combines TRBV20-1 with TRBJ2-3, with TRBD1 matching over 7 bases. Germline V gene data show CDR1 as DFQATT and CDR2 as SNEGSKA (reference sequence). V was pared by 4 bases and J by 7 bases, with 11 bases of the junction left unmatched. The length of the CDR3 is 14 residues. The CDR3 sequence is CSATTGVARNTQYF. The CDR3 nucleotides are TGCAGTGCTACCACAGGGGTTGCTCGTAATACGCAGTATTTT.

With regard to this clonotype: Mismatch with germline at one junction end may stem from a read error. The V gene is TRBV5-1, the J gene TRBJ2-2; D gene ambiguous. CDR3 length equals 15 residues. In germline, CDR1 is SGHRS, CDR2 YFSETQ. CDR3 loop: CTSSSAVANTGELFF. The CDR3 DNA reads TGCACCAGCAGCTCCGCCGTGGCGAACACCGGGGAGCTGTTTTTT.